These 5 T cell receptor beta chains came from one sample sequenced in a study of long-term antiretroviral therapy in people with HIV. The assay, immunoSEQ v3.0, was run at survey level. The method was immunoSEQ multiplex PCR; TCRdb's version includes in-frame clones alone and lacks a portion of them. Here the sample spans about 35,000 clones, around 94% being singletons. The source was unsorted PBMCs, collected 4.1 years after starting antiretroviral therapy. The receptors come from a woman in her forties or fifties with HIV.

CDR3 bases: TGTGCCAGCAGCCGGGAGACGGAGCAGTACTTC. Encoded protein: CASSRETEQYF. The chain is built from TRBV6-5 and TRBJ2-7; D is possibly TRBD2 (6 bases). This CDR3 comprises 11 residues. V was cut by 6 bases and J by 7 bases, with 10 bases left in between. Germline CDR1 is MNHEY and CDR2 is SVGAGI.

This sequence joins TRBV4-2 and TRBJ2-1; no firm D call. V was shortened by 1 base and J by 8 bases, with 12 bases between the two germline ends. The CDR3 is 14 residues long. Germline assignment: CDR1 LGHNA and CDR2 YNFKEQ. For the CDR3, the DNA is TGTGCCAGCAGCCAAGGGCCGGTTCGGGATGAGCAGTTCTTC. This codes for CASSQGPVRDEQFF.

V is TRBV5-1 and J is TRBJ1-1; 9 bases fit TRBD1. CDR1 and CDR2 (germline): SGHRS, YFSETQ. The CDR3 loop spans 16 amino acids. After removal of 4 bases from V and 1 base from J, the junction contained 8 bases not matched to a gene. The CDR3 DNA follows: TGCGCCAGCAGCCCACTACCGACAGGGGGGAACACTGAAGCTTTCTTT. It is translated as CASSPLPTGGNTEAFF. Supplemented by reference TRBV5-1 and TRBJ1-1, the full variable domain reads KAGVTQTPRYLIKTRGQQVTLSCSPISGHRSVSWYQQTPGQGLQFLFEYFSETQRNKGNFPGRFSGRQFSNSRSEMNVSTLELGDSALYLCASSPLPTGGNTEAFFGQGTRLTVV.

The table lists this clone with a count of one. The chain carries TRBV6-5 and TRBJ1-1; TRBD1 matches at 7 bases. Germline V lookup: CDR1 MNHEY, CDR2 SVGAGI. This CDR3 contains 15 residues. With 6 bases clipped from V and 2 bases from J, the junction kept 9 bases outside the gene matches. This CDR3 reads CASRSRTGANTEAFF. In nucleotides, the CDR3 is TGTGCCAGCAGATCAAGGACAGGAGCAAACACTGAAGCTTTCTTT.

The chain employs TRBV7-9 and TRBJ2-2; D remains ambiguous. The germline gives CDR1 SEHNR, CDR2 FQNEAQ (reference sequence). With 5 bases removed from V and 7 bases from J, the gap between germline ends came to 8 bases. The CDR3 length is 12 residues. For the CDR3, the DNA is TGTGCCAGCAGCGACTCCGGCGGGGAGCTGTTTTTT. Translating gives CASSDSGGELFF. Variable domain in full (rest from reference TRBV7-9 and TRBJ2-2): DTGVSQNPRHKITKRGQNVTFRCDPISEHNRLYWYRQTLGQGPEFLTYFQNEAQLEKSRLLSDRFSAERPKGSFSTLEIQRTEQGDSAMYLCASSDSGGELFFGEGSRLTVL.